This T cell receptor beta chain was obtained from a study of shared clonotypes between healthy human individuals. On the study more broadly: Aged between 18 and 49, the donors were a couple of women and a few men.

Study-wide results and caveats: Among several donors, approximately 5% of naive CD4 clonotypes were found in common.

Details on this clone: Its antigen is still unknown.

Sorted-subset replicate PCRs used 150 to 250 ng of genomic DNA. This amount corresponded to tens of thousands of T cell genomes. In the study's own analysis: Because ImmunoSEQ provided only junction sequences with no quality scores, the filtering differed. Profiling relied on immunoSEQ multiplex PCR, and the TCRdb table lists in-frame clones only, not all of them. V and J calls and clone size are given by that table; D and trimming were obtained from the DNA. The sample has 110,000 or so clones; around 68% are singletons. The receptor was derived from a woman aged 30 to 39 in good health. The sequencing sample was made of memory CD8+ T cells sorted from blood. The sample's subset: CD45RO+ cells pooled with CCR7-negative TemRA cells.

The CDR3 DNA is TGTGCCAGCAGTCCGCGGGATTTAGCGTACGAGCAGTACTTC. Translation: CASSPRDLAYEQYF. This chain connects TRBV28 to TRBJ2-7; maybe TRBD2 (6 bases). Germline loops: CDR1 MDHEN, CDR2 SYDVKM. Trimming pared 5 bases from V and 4 bases from J, leaving 15 bases between. The CDR3 is 14 residues long.